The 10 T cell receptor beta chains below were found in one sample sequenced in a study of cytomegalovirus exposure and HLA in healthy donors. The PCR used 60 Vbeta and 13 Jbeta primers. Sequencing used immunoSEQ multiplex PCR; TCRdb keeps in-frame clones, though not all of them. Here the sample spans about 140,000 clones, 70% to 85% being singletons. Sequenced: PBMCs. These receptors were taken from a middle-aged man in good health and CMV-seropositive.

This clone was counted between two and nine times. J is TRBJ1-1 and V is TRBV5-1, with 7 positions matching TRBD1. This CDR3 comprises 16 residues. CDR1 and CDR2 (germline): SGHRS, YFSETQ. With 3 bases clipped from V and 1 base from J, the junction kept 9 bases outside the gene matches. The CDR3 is CASSWKEGAQNTEAFF. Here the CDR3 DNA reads TGCGCCAGCAGCTGGAAGGAGGGGGCGCAGAACACTGAAGCTTTCTTT.

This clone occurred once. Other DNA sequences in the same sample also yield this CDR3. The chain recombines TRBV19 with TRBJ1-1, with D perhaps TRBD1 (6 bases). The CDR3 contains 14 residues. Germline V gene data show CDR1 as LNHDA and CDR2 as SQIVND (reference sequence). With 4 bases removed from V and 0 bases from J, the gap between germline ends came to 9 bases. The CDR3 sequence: CASSTGQMNTEAFF. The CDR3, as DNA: TGTGCCAGTAGTACCGGACAGATGAACACTGAAGCTTTCTTT.

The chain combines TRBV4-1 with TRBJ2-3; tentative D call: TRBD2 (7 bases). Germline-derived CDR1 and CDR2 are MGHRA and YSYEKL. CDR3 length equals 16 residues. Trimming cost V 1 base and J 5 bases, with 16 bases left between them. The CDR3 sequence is CASSQVGAGAGDTQYF. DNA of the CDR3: TGCGCCAGCAGCCAAGTGGGGGCGGGAGCGGGAGATACGCAGTATTTT.

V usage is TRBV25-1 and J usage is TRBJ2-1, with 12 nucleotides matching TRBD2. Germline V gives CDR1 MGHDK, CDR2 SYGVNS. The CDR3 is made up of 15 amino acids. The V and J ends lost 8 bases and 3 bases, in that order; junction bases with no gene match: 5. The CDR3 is CASGGLAGFYNEQFF. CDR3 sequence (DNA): TGTGCCAGCGGGGGACTAGCGGGTTTCTACAATGAGCAGTTCTTC.

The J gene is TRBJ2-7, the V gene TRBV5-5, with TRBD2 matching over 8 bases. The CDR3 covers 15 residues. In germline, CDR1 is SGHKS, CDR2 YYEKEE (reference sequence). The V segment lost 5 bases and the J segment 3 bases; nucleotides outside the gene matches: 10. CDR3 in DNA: TGTGCCAGCAGTCCCGGCGGGGGGATTGGCTACGAGCAGTACTTC. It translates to CASSPGGGIGYEQYF.

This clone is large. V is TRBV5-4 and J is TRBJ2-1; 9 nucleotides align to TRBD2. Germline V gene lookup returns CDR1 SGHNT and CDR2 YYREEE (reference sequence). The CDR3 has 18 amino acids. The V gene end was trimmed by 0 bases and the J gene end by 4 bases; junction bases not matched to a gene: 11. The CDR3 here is CASSLGSSSGGPYNEQFF. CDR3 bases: TGTGCCAGCAGCTTGGGATCTTCCAGCGGGGGGCCGTACAATGAGCAGTTCTTC.

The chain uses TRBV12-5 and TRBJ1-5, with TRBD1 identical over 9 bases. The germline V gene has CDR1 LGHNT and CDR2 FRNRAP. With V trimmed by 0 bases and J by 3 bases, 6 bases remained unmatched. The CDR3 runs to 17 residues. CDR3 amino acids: CASGLVRTGGANQPQHF. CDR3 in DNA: TGTGCTAGTGGTTTGGTACGAACAGGGGGCGCCAATCAGCCCCAGCATTTT.

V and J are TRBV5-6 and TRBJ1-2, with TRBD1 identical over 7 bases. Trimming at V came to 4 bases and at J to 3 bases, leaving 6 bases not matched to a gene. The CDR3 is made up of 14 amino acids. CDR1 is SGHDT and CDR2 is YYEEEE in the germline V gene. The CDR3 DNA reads TGTGCCAGCAGCCGACAGGGCCGAGACTATGGCTACACCTTC. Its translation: CASSRQGRDYGYTF.

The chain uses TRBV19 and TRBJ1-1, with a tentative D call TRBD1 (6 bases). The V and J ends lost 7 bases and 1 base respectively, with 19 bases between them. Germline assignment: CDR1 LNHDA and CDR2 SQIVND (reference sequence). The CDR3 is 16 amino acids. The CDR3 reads CASIGRGGGGNTEAFF. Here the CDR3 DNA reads TGTGCCAGTATTGGGCGGGGAGGGGGAGGGAACACTGAAGCTTTCTTT.

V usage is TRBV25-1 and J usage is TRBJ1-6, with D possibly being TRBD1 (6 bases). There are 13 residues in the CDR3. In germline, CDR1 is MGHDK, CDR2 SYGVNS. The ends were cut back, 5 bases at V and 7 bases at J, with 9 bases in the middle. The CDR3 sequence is CASSRDTNSPLHF. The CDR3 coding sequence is TGTGCCAGCAGTCGGGACACCAATTCACCCCTCCACTTT.